The clone carrying this TCR beta chain showed up many times. As yet, its antigen is unknown. The data were obtained in a study of early T cells in non-severe SARS-CoV-2 infection. The TCR library protocol was used to attach unique molecular identifiers. These identifiers were attached to individual cDNA molecules. MiXCR, run by TCRdb on the 5' RACE reads, gives a single entry per CDR3 protein. The sample lists some 30,000 distinct CDR3 sequences, 9% to 9.5% occurring once. Findings of the study overall: The VDJdb matching leaned toward anti-spike CD8 responses and overlooked private and CD4 specificities.

There are 14 residues in the CDR3. The germline CDR1 and CDR2 sequences are DFQATT and SNEGSKA (reference sequence). The V gene lost 4 bases and the J gene lost 2 bases, with 15 bases spanning the gap. The chain is built from TRBV20-1 and TRBJ2-7; maybe TRBD2 (6 bases). This TCR was recovered from an adult who was a healthcare worker with PCR-confirmed SARS-CoV-2 infection or an uninfected control (not recorded which). Sequences were obtained from whole blood. CDR3 bases: TGCAGTGCTATTTCCGGGACGGGGGCCTACGAGCAGTACTTC. It encodes CSAISGTGAYEQYF.